These 19 T cell receptor beta chains were all obtained from the same sample, sequenced in a study of metastatic and nonmetastatic thyroid tumors. TCRdb reprocessed the PCR reads using MiXCR. This sample has 90,000 or so clones, with less than 10% found just once. No patient had received any treatment before thyroid surgery. Specimen: blood. These receptors originate from a female donor with papillary thyroid cancer or a benign thyroid nodule (not recorded which). Some clones in this sample may be carry-over from other donors' samples.

This clone has a count of ten or more. V is TRBV11-2 and J is TRBJ2-5; maybe TRBD2 (7 bases). Germline V CDR1 and CDR2: SGHAT, FQNNGV. Trimming took off 8 bases at V and 5 bases at J, with 21 bases between the two ends. The CDR3 spans 15 residues. The CDR3 region has the DNA TGTGCCAGCCAGCCACTAGGGGGGGCAGGGGAGACCCAGTACTTC. Translated: CASQPLGGAGETQYF.

This clone was seen ten or more times. V and J are TRBV28 and TRBJ1-3; D might be TRBD1 (6 bases). The CDR3 has 14 residues. V lost 4 bases and J 2 bases, leaving 9 bases between the germline ends. The germline gives CDR1 MDHEN, CDR2 SYDVKM. CDR3 loop: CASSSRGPGNTIYF. As DNA, the CDR3 is TGTGCCAGCAGTTCCAGGGGACCTGGAAACACCATATATTTT.

This clone was seen repeatedly, ten times or more. The chain is built from TRBV7-8 and TRBJ1-2; D not certain. The V gene lost 0 bases and the J gene lost 4 bases, with 9 bases spanning the gap. The CDR3 sequence is 14 residues long. Germline V gene data show CDR1 as SGHVS and CDR2 as FQNEAQ. The CDR3 protein is CASSLAREGYGYTF. CDR3 sequence (DNA): TGTGCCAGCAGCTTAGCCCGCGAGGGCTATGGCTACACCTTC.

This rearrangement joins TRBV6-1 to TRBJ2-1; 8 bases are a match to TRBD1. The CDR3 loop spans 14 amino acids. J was trimmed by 5 bases and V by 7 bases; bases with no gene match: 7. The germline V gene encodes CDR1 MNHNS and CDR2 SASEGT. In nucleotides, the CDR3 is TGTGCCAGCAAGGGGACAGGTTACCACAATGAGCAGTTCTTC. Protein product: CASKGTGYHNEQFF.

This clone appeared many times. V gene TRBV20-1 combines with J gene TRBJ1-2; the D gene is possibly TRBD1 (5 bases). This CDR3 has 12 residues. CDR1 DFQATT and CDR2 SNEGSKA come from the germline V gene (reference sequence). V was cut by 1 base and J by 7 bases, with 10 bases left in between. The CDR3 protein is CSARVGGGGYTF. CDR3 DNA sequence: TGCAGTGCTAGAGTCGGGGGTGGTGGCTACACCTTC.

This clone appeared many times. The chain links TRBV5-1 to TRBJ2-1; no reliable D call. The CDR3 runs 13 residues. CDR1 is SGHRS, CDR2 YFSETQ, per germline. Trimming left V 2 bases short and J 8 bases short, with 11 bases between. CDR3 in amino acids: CASSFPSLDEQFF. CDR3 bases: TGCGCCAGCAGCTTCCCCAGCCTGGATGAGCAGTTCTTC.

This clone has a count of ten or more. This chain uses TRBV7-2 with TRBJ1-2; D not resolved. Trimming removed 5 bases at V and 5 bases at J, with 12 bases between. The CDR3 is 13 amino acids. Per germline, CDR1 SGHTA and CDR2 FQGNSA. The CDR3 sequence: CASSQVPRYGYTF. The CDR3 bases are TGTGCCAGCAGCCAAGTCCCTCGGTATGGCTACACCTTC.

Many counts were recorded for this clone. The chain has TRBV18 and TRBJ2-7; 10 nucleotides agree with TRBD1. V lost 3 bases to trimming and J lost 4 bases; unmatched junction nucleotides: 3. CDR3 length: 14 amino acids. CDR1 and CDR2 from the germline V gene are KGHSH and LQKENI. CDR3 sequence: CASSPDRGKYEQYF. Here the CDR3 DNA reads TGTGCCAGCTCACCGGACAGGGGGAAATACGAGCAGTACTTC.

This clone showed up many times. The V call is TRBV7-6, the J call TRBJ2-7; D possibly corresponds to TRBD1 (5 bases). This CDR3 spans 20 amino acids. Trimming cost V 1 base and J 1 base, with 26 bases left between them. CDR1 SGHVS and CDR2 FNYEAQ come from the germline V gene. The CDR3 loop reads CASSLGFKTMTLDNSYEQYF. CDR3 DNA: TGTGCCAGCAGCTTAGGCTTCAAAACGATGACCTTGGACAATTCCTACGAGCAGTACTTC.

The DNA for the CDR3 is TGCGCCAGCAGTGGAGAGGGCGAGCAGTACTTC. This codes for CASSGEGEQYF. The chain employs TRBV10-2 and TRBJ2-7; a weak D match, TRBD2 (5 bases). The CDR3 length is 11 residues. Germline CDR1 is WSHSY and CDR2 is SAAADI. The V and J ends lost 4 bases and 6 bases respectively, with 7 bases between them.

As for this clone: With a much larger clone just one base away, this may be a read error. V usage is TRBV12-3 or TRBV12-4 and J usage is TRBJ2-3; D possibly corresponds to TRBD2 (5 bases). The CDR3 is 12 residues long. The CDR3 nucleotides are TGTGTCAGCAGTTTCAGCGGCGCGACGCAGTATTTT. Translated, it gives CVSSFSGATQYF.

This clone was recorded many times. Different DNA sequences within this sample yield the same CDR3. The chain employs TRBV15 and TRBJ2-5; D is unclear. Trimming took off 5 bases at V and 5 bases at J, with 9 bases between the two ends. The germline V gene has CDR1 LNHNV and CDR2 YYDKDF (reference sequence). The CDR3 totals 12 residues. The CDR3 reads CATSVDGETQYF. CDR3 DNA sequence: TGTGCCACCAGCGTCGACGGGGAGACCCAGTACTTC.

This clone was observed at least ten times. This chain joins TRBV11-2 and TRBJ1-5; D may be TRBD1 (5 bases). The germline gives CDR1 SGHAT, CDR2 FQNNGV. Trimming pared 0 bases from V and 2 bases from J, leaving 5 bases between. The CDR3 sequence is 14 residues long. CDR3 nucleotides: TGTGCCAGCAGCTTAGAGGGGGGCAATCAGCCCCAGCATTTT. Encoded protein: CASSLEGGNQPQHF.

This clone came up many times. This chain joins TRBV28 and TRBJ2-7; 7 bases are shared with TRBD2. Per the germline V gene, CDR1 is MDHEN and CDR2 is SYDVKM. The length of the CDR3 is 15 residues. Germline trimming cut 6 bases from V and 2 bases from J; bases unmatched to any gene: 10. The CDR3 DNA is TGTGCCAGCAGCCCAGGCGGGGGAATTACCTACGAGCAGTACTTC. This gives the protein CASSPGGGITYEQYF. Looking up the rest from reference TRBV28 and TRBJ2-7 gives the full variable domain: DVKVTQSSRYLVKRTGEKVFLECVQDMDHENMFWYRQDPGLGLRLIYFSYDVKMKEKGDIPEGYSVSREKKERFSLILESASTNQTSMYLCASSPGGGITYEQYFGPGTRLTVT.

The chain links TRBV6-1 to TRBJ2-1; TRBD1 agrees at 8 bases. The length of the CDR3 is 14 residues. Germline V gene data show CDR1 as MNHNS and CDR2 as SASEGT. Trimming at V came to 4 bases and at J to 9 bases, leaving 8 bases not matched to a gene. The CDR3 DNA sequence: TGTGCCAGCAGTGCATCAGGGGGCTCTAGTGAGCAGTTCTTC. The encoded protein is CASSASGGSSEQFF.

This clone appeared many times. The V call is TRBV20-1, the J call TRBJ2-7; 16 nucleotides align to TRBD2. Germline lookup yields CDR1 DFQATT and CDR2 SNEGSKA (reference sequence). CDR3 length equals 15 residues. With 6 bases clipped from V and 4 bases from J, the junction kept 6 bases outside the gene matches. As DNA, the CDR3 is TGCAGTGCACAAACGGGACTAGCGGGGGGGTACGAGCAGTACTTC. Amino acid sequence: CSAQTGLAGGYEQYF.

This clone was observed at least ten times. This rearrangement joins TRBV19 to TRBJ1-1; D is perhaps TRBD1 (5 bases). The V end lost 3 bases, the J end lost 6 bases, and 11 bases lay between the germline ends. Germline CDR1 LNHDA, CDR2 SQIVND (reference sequence). The CDR3 loop spans 13 amino acids. For the CDR3, the DNA is TGTGCCAGTAGTATGTTGGGGGATGCTGAAGCTTTCTTT. It translates to CASSMLGDAEAFF.

V usage is TRBV7-2 and J usage is TRBJ1-3; the D is unclear. The CDR3 has 11 residues. V lost 1 base and J lost 9, with 4 bases in between. Per germline, CDR1 SGHTA and CDR2 FQGNSA. The CDR3 DNA reads TGTGCCAGCAGCTTAGATGCCACCATATATTTT. Its protein product is CASSLDATIYF.

This clone came up many times. This rearrangement joins TRBV7-8 to TRBJ2-7; possible D gene TRBD1, 6 bases. CDR1 is SGHVS and CDR2 is FQNEAQ in the germline V gene. V lost 5 bases and J lost 3, with 17 bases in between. The CDR3 has 15 amino acids. CDR3 DNA sequence: TGTGCCAGCAGCCCCGGGACAACCACTCTCTACGAGCAGTACTTC. Protein sequence: CASSPGTTTLYEQYF.